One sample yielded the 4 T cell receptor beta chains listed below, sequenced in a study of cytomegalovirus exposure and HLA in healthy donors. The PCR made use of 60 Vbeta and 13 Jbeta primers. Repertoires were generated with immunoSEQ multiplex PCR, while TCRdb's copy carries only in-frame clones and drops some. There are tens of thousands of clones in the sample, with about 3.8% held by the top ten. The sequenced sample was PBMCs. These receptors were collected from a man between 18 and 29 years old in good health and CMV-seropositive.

The CDR3 sequence is CASARLAEYNEQFF. As DNA, the CDR3 is TGTGCCAGCGCCCGGTTGGCGGAATACAATGAGCAGTTCTTC. The chain recombines TRBV2 with TRBJ2-1; D unclear. This CDR3 spans 14 amino acids. Germline V CDR1 and CDR2: SNHLY, FYNNEI. V lost 8 bases and J 4 bases, leaving 15 bases between the germline ends.

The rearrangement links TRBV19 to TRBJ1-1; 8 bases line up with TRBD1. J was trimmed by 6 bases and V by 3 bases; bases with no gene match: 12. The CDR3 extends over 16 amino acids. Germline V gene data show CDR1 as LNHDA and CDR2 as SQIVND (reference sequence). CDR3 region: CASSIPSRGQTAEAFF. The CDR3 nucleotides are TGTGCCAGTAGTATTCCCTCCAGGGGGCAAACAGCTGAAGCTTTCTTT.

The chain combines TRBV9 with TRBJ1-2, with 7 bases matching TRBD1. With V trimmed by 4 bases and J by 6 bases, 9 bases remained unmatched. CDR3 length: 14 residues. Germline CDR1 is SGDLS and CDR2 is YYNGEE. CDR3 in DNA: TGTGCCAGCAGCCCCCGGGCAGGGGGTGATGGCTACACCTTC. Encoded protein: CASSPRAGGDGYTF.

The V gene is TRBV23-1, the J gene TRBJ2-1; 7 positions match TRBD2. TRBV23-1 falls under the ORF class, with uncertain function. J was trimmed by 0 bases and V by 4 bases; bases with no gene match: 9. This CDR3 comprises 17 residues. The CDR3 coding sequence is TGCGCCAGCAGTCGACCGGGACTAACTCACTCCTACAATGAGCAGTTCTTC. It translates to CASSRPGLTHSYNEQFF.